Shown below are 2 T cell receptor beta chains from a single sample sequenced in a study of T cells in Graves' hyperthyroidism and ophthalmopathy (dated by TCRdb to the late 2010s). Libraries were built with multiplex PCR. Sequencer: Illumina HiSeq 2000. Amplification of TCR beta CDR3 regions was carried out from RNA transcripts. For the first round of RT-PCR on the TCR CDR3, the HTBI primer set was used together with the Qiagen OneStep RT-PCR kit. The public reads were reanalyzed by TCRdb: fastp trimming at Q25, MiXCR alignment, in-frame beta chains only. Rows merge per CDR3 protein into single entries with the most common DNA and genes. Recorded for this sample are under 350,000 distinct CDR3 sequences; about 17% of them occurred a single time. Approximately 57% of the sample rests with the top ten. The sample comprised blood. These receptors were obtained from a woman in her sixties or seventies with Graves' ophthalmopathy.

This clonotype was counted at least ten times. One end of the junction varies from germline; a read error may be responsible. The chain joins TRBV3-1 to TRBJ2-3; 9 positions agree with TRBD2. This CDR3 has 14 amino acids. Germline CDR1 reads LGHDT; CDR2 reads YNNKEL (reference sequence). In DNA, the CDR3 is TGTGCCAGCAGTCAAGGTCTAGCGGGGGATACGCAGTATTTT. As protein: CASSQGLAGDTQYF.

This clonotype was found many times. The chain links TRBV6-2 or TRBV6-3 to TRBJ2-4, with D perhaps TRBD1 or TRBD2 (6 bases each). The CDR3 sequence is 18 residues long. The V end was cut by 6 bases, the J end by 0 bases, with 21 bases between. Germline V gene lookup returns CDR1 MNHEY and CDR2 SVGEGT. The CDR3, as DNA: TGTGCCAGCAGCGTGCGGGACAAAACTCGAAGAGCCAAAAACATTCAGTACTTC. Translation gives CASSVRDKTRRAKNIQYF.